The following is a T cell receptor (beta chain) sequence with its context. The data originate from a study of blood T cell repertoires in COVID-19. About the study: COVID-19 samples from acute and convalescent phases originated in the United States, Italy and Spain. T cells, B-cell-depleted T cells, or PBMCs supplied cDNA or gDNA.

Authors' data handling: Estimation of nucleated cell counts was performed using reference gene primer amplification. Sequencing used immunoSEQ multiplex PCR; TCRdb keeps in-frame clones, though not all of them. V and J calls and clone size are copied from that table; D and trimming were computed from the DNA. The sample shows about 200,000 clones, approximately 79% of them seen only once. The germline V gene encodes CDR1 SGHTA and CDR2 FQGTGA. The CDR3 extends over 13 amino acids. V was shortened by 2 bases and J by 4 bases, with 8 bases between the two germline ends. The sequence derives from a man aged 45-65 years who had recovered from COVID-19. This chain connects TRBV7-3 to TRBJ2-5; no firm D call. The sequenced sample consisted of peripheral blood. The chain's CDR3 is CASSLLERETQYF. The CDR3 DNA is TGTGCCAGCAGCTTATTGGAGAGAGAGACCCAGTACTTC.